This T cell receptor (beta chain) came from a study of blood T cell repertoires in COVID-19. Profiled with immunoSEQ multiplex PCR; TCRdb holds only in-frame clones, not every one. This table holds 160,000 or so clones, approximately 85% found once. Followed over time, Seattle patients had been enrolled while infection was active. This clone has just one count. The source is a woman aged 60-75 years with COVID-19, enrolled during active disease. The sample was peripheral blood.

CDR3 sequence: CASSLGGTVRGTEAFF. In DNA form, the CDR3 reads TGTGCCAGCAGCTTGGGGGGGACAGTTAGGGGCACTGAAGCTTTCTTT. This chain joins TRBV5-4 and TRBJ1-1, with TRBD1 matching 7 bases. The germline V gene encodes CDR1 SGHNT and CDR2 YYREEE (reference sequence). Trimming removed 0 bases from V and 4 bases from J; junction bases left unmatched: 9. The CDR3 runs 16 residues.